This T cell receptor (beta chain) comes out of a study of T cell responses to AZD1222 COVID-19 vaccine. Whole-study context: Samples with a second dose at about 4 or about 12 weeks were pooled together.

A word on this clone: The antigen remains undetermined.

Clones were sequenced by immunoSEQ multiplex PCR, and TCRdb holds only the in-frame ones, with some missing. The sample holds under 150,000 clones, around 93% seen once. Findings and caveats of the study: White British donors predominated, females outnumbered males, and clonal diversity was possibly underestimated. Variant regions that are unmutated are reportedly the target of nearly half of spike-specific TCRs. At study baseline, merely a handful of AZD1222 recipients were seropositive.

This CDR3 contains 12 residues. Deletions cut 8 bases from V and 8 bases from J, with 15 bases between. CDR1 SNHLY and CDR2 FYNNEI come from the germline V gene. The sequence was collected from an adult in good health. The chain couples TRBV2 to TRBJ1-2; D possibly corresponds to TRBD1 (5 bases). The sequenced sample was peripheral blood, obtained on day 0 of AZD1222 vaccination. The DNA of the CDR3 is TGTGCCAGCGCCTTGGGGGAGGTGGGCTACACCTTC. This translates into CASALGEVGYTF.